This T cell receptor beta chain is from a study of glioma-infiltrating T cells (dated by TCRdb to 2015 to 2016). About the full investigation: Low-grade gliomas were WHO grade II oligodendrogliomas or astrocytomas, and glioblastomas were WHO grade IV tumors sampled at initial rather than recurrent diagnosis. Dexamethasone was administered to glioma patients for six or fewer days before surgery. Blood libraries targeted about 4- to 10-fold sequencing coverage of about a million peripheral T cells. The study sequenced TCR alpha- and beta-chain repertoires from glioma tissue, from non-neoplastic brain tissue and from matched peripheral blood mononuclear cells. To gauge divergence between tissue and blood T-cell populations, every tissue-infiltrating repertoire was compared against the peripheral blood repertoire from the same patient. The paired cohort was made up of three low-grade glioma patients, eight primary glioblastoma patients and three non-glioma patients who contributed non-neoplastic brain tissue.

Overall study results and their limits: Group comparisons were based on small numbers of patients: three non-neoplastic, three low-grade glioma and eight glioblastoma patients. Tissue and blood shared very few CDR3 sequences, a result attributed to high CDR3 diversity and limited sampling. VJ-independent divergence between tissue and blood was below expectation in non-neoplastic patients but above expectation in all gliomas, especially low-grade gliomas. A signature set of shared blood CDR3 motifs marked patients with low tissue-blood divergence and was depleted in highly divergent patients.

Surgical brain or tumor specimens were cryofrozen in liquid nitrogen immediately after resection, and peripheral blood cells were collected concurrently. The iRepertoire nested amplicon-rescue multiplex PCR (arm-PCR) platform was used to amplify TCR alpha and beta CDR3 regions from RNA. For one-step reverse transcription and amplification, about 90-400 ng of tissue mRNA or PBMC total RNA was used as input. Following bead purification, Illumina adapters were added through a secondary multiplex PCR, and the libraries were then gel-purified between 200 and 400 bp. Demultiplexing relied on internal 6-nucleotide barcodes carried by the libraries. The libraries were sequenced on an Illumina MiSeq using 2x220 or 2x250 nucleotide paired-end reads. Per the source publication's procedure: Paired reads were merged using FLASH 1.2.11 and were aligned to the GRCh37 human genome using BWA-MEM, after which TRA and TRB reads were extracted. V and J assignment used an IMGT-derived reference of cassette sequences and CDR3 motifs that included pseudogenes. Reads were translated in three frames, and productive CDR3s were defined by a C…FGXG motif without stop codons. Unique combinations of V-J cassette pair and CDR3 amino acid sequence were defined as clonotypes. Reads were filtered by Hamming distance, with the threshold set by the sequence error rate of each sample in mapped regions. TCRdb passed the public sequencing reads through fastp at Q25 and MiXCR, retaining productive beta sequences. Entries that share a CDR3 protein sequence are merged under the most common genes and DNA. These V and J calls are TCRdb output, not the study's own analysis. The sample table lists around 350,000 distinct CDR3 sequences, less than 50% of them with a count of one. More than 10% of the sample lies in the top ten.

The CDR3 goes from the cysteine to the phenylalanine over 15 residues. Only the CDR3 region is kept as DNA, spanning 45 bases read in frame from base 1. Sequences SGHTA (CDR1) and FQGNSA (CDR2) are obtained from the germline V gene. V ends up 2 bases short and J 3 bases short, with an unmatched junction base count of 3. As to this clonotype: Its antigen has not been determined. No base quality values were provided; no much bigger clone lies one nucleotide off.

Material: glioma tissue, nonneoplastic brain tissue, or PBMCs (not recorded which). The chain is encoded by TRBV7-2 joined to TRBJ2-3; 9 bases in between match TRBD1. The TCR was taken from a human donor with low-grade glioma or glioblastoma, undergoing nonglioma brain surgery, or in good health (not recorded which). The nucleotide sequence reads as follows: TGTGCCAGCAGCTTAAACAGGGGGCGAACAGATACGCAGTATTTT. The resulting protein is CASSLNRGRTDTQYF. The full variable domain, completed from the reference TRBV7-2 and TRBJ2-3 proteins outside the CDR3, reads GAGVSQSPSNKVTEKGKDVELRCDPISGHTALYWYRQSLGQGLEFLIYFQGNSAPDKSGLPSDRFSAERTGGSVSTLTIQRTQQEDSAVYLCASSLNRGRTDTQYFGPGTRLTVL.